This TCR beta chain is from a study of control samples from healthy donors and cancer patients. Data came from immunoSEQ multiplex PCR; TCRdb stores just in-frame clones and leaves some out. Among 120,000 or so clones listed, around 90% were seen once. V lost 10 bases and J lost 8; bases outside the gene matches: 7. The CDR3 is 11 amino acids. CDR1 KGHDR and CDR2 SFDVKD come from the germline V gene. Sequencing was carried out using blood. The rearrangement uses TRBV24-1 and TRBJ2-7; 7 positions agree with TRBD1. The receptor was derived from a man younger than 35 in good health. This CDR3 is CATGQGVQQYF. CDR3 coding DNA: TGTGCCACGGGGCAGGGGGTACAGCAGTACTTC.